This TCR beta chain was observed in a study of blood T cells in healthy people across ages. Overall study findings and caveats: As age increased, TCR beta diversity per million T cells fell in a roughly linear fashion. PBMCs left unsorted prevented a conclusive naive versus antigen-experienced comparison.

Of note for this clonotype: Its antigen is unknown.

Primed by a sample-barcoded 5' primer and a J-beta primer mix, a second PCR proceeded for roughly 7 to 11 cycles. MiXCR, applied by TCRdb to the 5' RACE reads, yields one record per CDR3 protein. The profile shows 800,000 to 950,000 distinct CDR3 sequences, approximately 49% of them singletons. The TCR originated in a man aged 25-40 years in good health. The sequenced sample consisted of blood.

CDR3 in amino acids: CASSIGGGEHNEQFF. DNA of the CDR3: TGTGCCAGTAGTATCGGCGGGGGGGAACACAATGAGCAGTTCTTC. The V call is TRBV19, the J call TRBJ2-1; 9 bases align to TRBD2. V lost 3 bases to trimming and J lost 5 bases; unmatched junction nucleotides: 5. The CDR3 is made up of 15 amino acids. Germline loops: CDR1 LNHDA, CDR2 SQIVND (reference sequence).